This T cell receptor beta chain originates from a study of spatial heterogeneity in lung cancer. Regarding the study as a whole: For expanded intratumoral alpha and beta TCRs, counts tracked tumor mutation counts.

The CDR3 totals 12 residues. This clonotype was seen at least ten times. No antigen is known for it. MiXCR was run by TCRdb on the 5' RACE reads, yielding one entry per CDR3 protein. The sample consists of roughly 9,000 distinct CDR3 sequences, under 8% of them appearing once. As to time point: sample taken at primary tumor resection. V gene TRBV21-1 combines with J gene TRBJ1-1. TRBV21-1 has pseudogene status. The receptor was derived from a male donor with early-stage non-small cell lung cancer. Sequenced material: lung tumor tissue, taken at surgery. CDR3 in DNA: TGTGCCAGCAGCAAAGGGAGGACTGAAGCTTTCTTT. Protein sequence: CASSKGRTEAFF.